This T cell receptor (beta chain) was sequenced during a study of T cell repertoires in cytomegalovirus infection. For the study at large: CMV infection and matching HLA type were both indicated by public TCR beta signatures. Overall study results and limits: Pooled public TCR beta family frequency picked out CMV carriers with the relevant HLA. Ex vivo responses were dominated by HLA-C-restricted CMV-specific TCR beta clonotypes.

TCRdb ran MiXCR on the reads and lists one entry per CDR3 protein. The table has just under 300,000 distinct CDR3 sequences, approximately 8.9% seen once; the top ten hold about 2.3%. CDR3 length: 15 residues. V gave up 0 bases and J gave up 0 bases, with 8 bases separating them. CDR1 and CDR2 (germline): LGHNA, YSLEER. This clonotype was counted many times. What it recognizes is unknown. The chain has TRBV4-3 and TRBJ1-2; D not resolved. The material sequenced was PBMCs. This TCR derives from a human donor in good health (CMV status not recorded). Some clones in this sample may be carry-over from other donors' samples. CDR3 sequence (DNA): TGCGCCAGCAGCCAAGAGATCAGTACTAACTATGGCTACACCTTC. Translating it yields CASSQEISTNYGYTF.